The 28 T cell receptor beta chains below were found in one sample sequenced in a study of OX40 agonist ivuxolimab in advanced cancers. Only in-frame clones appear in the TCRdb table, and some are missing; sequencing was by immunoSEQ multiplex PCR. The sample records 45,000 to 60,000 clones, 77% being singletons. This specimen consisted of CD4+ or CD8+ T cells sorted from blood, obtained in a trial of the OX40 agonist ivuxolimab. The receptor set was obtained from an adult with an advanced solid tumor such as melanoma, head and neck, liver or kidney cancer.

This clone was counted once. J is TRBJ1-5 and V is TRBV19; D gene unclear. V was shortened by 3 bases and J by 7 bases, with 13 bases between the two germline ends. The germline V gene encodes CDR1 LNHDA and CDR2 SQIVND (reference sequence). This CDR3 is 14 amino acids long. The CDR3 bases are TGTGCCAGTAGTATTCAGGACGGAAGACAGCCCCAGCATTTT. Its protein product is CASSIQDGRQPQHF.

The sample holds a few counts of this clone. The chain is built from TRBV20-1 and TRBJ2-1; D could derive from TRBD1 or TRBD2 (5 bases each). The germline V gene encodes CDR1 DFQATT and CDR2 SNEGSKA (reference sequence). The CDR3 is 11 residues long. With 5 bases removed from V and 6 bases from J, the gap between germline ends came to 8 bases. The DNA for the CDR3 is TGCAGTGCTGGGGGTTTCAATGAGCAGTTCTTC. Its translation is CSAGGFNEQFF.

The rearrangement joins TRBV10-3 to TRBJ2-3; 9 bases align to TRBD2. Trimming took 5 bases from V and 2 from J; bases not matched to a gene: 2. Germline CDR1 and CDR2: ENHRY and SYGVKD. This CDR3 has 14 residues. CDR3 nucleotides: TGTGCCATCAGTCGACTAGCGGACACAGATACGCAGTATTTT. Translated: CAISRLADTDTQYF.

V is TRBV6-1 and J is TRBJ1-6; no firm D call. Trimming pared 10 bases from V and 8 bases from J, leaving 18 bases between. CDR1 is MNHNS, CDR2 SASEGT, per germline. CDR3 length: 14 residues. CDR3 in DNA: TGTGCCATCAGCCAATCGCTAGGATATTCACCCCTCCACTTT. This translates into CAISQSLGYSPLHF.

The chain links TRBV5-7 to TRBJ1-2; no clear D. TRBV5-7 is known as an ORF, though its function is uncertain. This CDR3 comprises 15 residues. Trimming removed 2 bases at V and 5 bases at J, with 16 bases between. CDR3 protein: CASSLGQLGTYGYTF. In nucleotides, the CDR3 is TGTGCCAGCAGCTTAGGGCAGCTGGGAACATATGGCTACACCTTC.

The chain combines TRBV9 with TRBJ2-3; D remains unclear. In germline, CDR1 is SGDLS, CDR2 YYNGEE. This CDR3 has 13 amino acids. V lost 6 bases to trimming and J lost 6 bases, with 14 bases between them. The DNA for the CDR3 is TGTGCCAGCACCTCGGAGAACCGGGATACGCAGTATTTT. Residues: CASTSENRDTQYF.

The chain is built from TRBV5-8 and TRBJ2-2, with D tentatively TRBD2 (5 bases). From germline, CDR1 is SGHTS and CDR2 YDEGEE. The CDR3 runs 15 residues. The V gene lost 0 bases and the J gene lost 0 bases, with 6 bases spanning the gap. As DNA, the CDR3 is TGTGCCAGCAGCTTGGTCGGGACGAACACCGGGGAGCTGTTTTTT. It codes for CASSLVGTNTGELFF.

This chain links TRBV19 with TRBJ1-5, with TRBD1 as a possible D gene (6 bases). Trimming removed 3 bases from V and 5 bases from J, with 11 bases in between. This CDR3 region has 14 residues. Germline assignment: CDR1 LNHDA and CDR2 SQIVND (reference sequence). The CDR3 is CASSIENRDQPQHF. CDR3 bases: TGTGCCAGTAGTATCGAGAACAGGGATCAGCCCCAGCATTTT.

The rearrangement links TRBV7-9 to TRBJ2-7; perhaps TRBD1 as D (5 bases). The CDR3 has 16 residues. In germline, CDR1 is SEHNR, CDR2 FQNEAQ (reference sequence). Trimming took off 5 bases at V and 1 base at J, with 18 bases between the two ends. The CDR3 spells CASSPQGMTVSYEQYF. Written as DNA, the CDR3 is TGTGCCAGCAGCCCTCAAGGCATGACAGTTTCCTACGAGCAGTACTTC.

This chain uses TRBV28 with TRBJ2-2, with D perhaps TRBD1 or TRBD2 (5 bases each). The CDR3 contains 15 residues. Germline V lookup: CDR1 MDHEN, CDR2 SYDVKM. With 5 bases removed from V and 1 base from J, the gap between germline ends came to 11 bases. CDR3 loop: CASSTGARNTGELFF. CDR3 coding DNA: TGTGCCAGCAGTACCGGGGCGCGGAACACCGGGGAGCTGTTTTTT.

The chain recombines TRBV21-1 with TRBJ1-4; the D call in the table, TRBD1, was not verified against the DNA. TRBV21-1 is designated a pseudogene. The CDR3 contains 13 residues. The CDR3 sequence is CASSKGTPEKLFF. DNA for the CDR3: TGTGCCAGCAGCAAAGGTACACCCGAAAAACTGTTTTTT.

The gene calls are TRBV2 and TRBJ2-7; 7 bases are shared with TRBD1. The V and J ends lost 2 bases and 3 bases, in that order; junction bases with no gene match: 4. This CDR3 spans 14 amino acids. CDR1 and CDR2 from the germline V gene are SNHLY and FYNNEI. The CDR3 sequence is CASSEQGDRYEQYF. The CDR3 DNA reads TGTGCCAGCAGTGAACAGGGGGACCGCTACGAGCAGTACTTC.

The V and J genes are TRBV7-6 and TRBJ2-1, with 8 nucleotides matching TRBD2. CDR1 is SGHVS and CDR2 is FNYEAQ in the germline V gene. The CDR3 spans 14 residues. J lost 0 bases, V lost 7 bases, and 2 bases had no gene match. For the CDR3, the DNA is TGTGCCAGCAAAAGCGGGAGCTCCTACAATGAGCAGTTCTTC. This gives the protein CASKSGSSYNEQFF.

This clone has a handful of counts. The chain links TRBV5-1 to TRBJ1-6; TRBD1 might be the D (6 bases). Germline V lookup: CDR1 SGHRS, CDR2 YFSETQ. This CDR3 has 14 residues. Trimming removed 4 bases at V and 9 bases at J, with 14 bases between. CDR3 nucleotide sequence: TGCGCCAGCAGCACGACAGGACATTCTTCACCCCTCCACTTT. Translated: CASSTTGHSSPLHF. The whole variable domain, filled in from reference TRBV5-1 and TRBJ1-6, reads KAGVTQTPRYLIKTRGQQVTLSCSPISGHRSVSWYQQTPGQGLQFLFEYFSETQRNKGNFPGRFSGRQFSNSRSEMNVSTLELGDSALYLCASSTTGHSSPLHFGNGTRLTVT.

The chain joins TRBV6-5 to TRBJ2-5; perhaps TRBD2 as D (6 bases). Trimming took off 5 bases at V and 4 bases at J, with 11 bases between the two ends. CDR3 length equals 13 residues. CDR1 and CDR2 (germline): MNHEY, SVGAGI. CDR3 nucleotide sequence: TGTGCCAGCAGTCGGACTACCCGAGAGACCCAGTACTTC. This translates into CASSRTTRETQYF.

The chain uses TRBV19 and TRBJ2-7; TRBD1 matches at 9 bases. After removal of 7 bases from V and 1 base from J, the junction contained 5 bases not matched to a gene. In germline, CDR1 is LNHDA, CDR2 SQIVND (reference sequence). This CDR3 has 14 residues. The DNA of the CDR3 is TGTGCCAGTAAGAGACAGGGGGTTTCCTACGAGCAGTACTTC. It codes for CASKRQGVSYEQYF.

The chain combines TRBV7-8 with TRBJ1-2; D possibly corresponds to TRBD1 (6 bases). The CDR3 loop spans 15 amino acids. Germline V gives CDR1 SGHVS, CDR2 FQNEAQ. V gave up 2 bases and J gave up 2 bases, with 12 bases separating them. The CDR3 is CASSLLSGANYGYTF. For the CDR3, the DNA is TGTGCCAGCAGCTTACTCTCAGGGGCCAACTATGGCTACACCTTC.

This clone has a count of ten or more. V usage is TRBV5-1 and J usage is TRBJ1-1, with no clear D. The CDR3 is 10 residues long. The germline V gene has CDR1 SGHRS and CDR2 YFSETQ. The ends were cut back, 4 bases at V and 9 bases at J, with 7 bases in the middle. This CDR3 reads CASSGEKAFF. CDR3 coding DNA: TGCGCCAGCAGCGGCGAGAAAGCTTTCTTT.

This sequence joins TRBV6-6 and TRBJ2-3; D may be TRBD1 (6 bases). V was clipped by 3 bases and J by 2 bases, with 15 bases between them. This CDR3 comprises 16 residues. Germline CDR1 reads MNHNY; CDR2 reads SVGAGI (reference sequence). The CDR3 region is CASSYRTAHFTDTQYF. In DNA form, the CDR3 reads TGTGCCAGCAGTTATAGGACAGCCCACTTCACAGATACGCAGTATTTT.

The rearrangement joins TRBV2 to TRBJ1-2; D not resolved. The CDR3 length is 11 residues. Deletions cut 6 bases from V and 4 bases from J, with 6 bases between. The germline CDR1 and CDR2 sequences are SNHLY and FYNNEI. The CDR3 spells CASSSAYGYTF. CDR3 nucleotides: TGTGCCAGCAGCTCCGCCTATGGCTACACCTTC.

This clone was detected a few times. V gene TRBV18 combines with J gene TRBJ1-2, with no clear D. CDR3 length: 15 amino acids. The V and J ends lost 5 bases and 0 bases respectively, with 13 bases between them. CDR1 is KGHSH and CDR2 is LQKENI in the germline V gene. CDR3 amino acids: CASSTDGLANYGYTF. The CDR3 nucleotides read TGTGCCAGCTCAACAGACGGATTAGCTAACTATGGCTACACCTTC.

The rearrangement uses TRBV5-1 and TRBJ2-6, with 11 bases matching TRBD1. Germline V CDR1 and CDR2: SGHRS, YFSETQ. The CDR3 covers 18 residues. With 7 bases clipped from V and 2 bases from J, the junction kept 11 bases outside the gene matches. The CDR3 protein is CASAGDRGIDAGANVLTF. In DNA, the CDR3 is TGCGCCAGCGCAGGGGACAGGGGGATTGATGCTGGGGCCAACGTCCTGACTTTC.

The chain employs TRBV7-2 and TRBJ1-6; D is possibly TRBD1 (5 bases). Germline V gives CDR1 SGHTA, CDR2 FQGNSA. The V and J ends lost 1 base and 10 bases respectively, with 11 bases between them. The CDR3 runs 14 residues. In DNA, the CDR3 is TGTGCCAGCAGCTTAGTAGGGGTTGGATCACCCCTCCACTTT. Translating it yields CASSLVGVGSPLHF. The variable domain in full, with the rest retrieved from reference TRBV7-2 and TRBJ1-6, is GAGVSQSPSNKVTEKGKDVELRCDPISGHTALYWYRQSLGQGLEFLIYFQGNSAPDKSGLPSDRFSAERTGGSVSTLTIQRTQQEDSAVYLCASSLVGVGSPLHFGNGTRLTVT.

The V and J genes are TRBV27 and TRBJ2-3; 7 nucleotides align to TRBD2. This CDR3 comprises 16 residues. Germline lookup yields CDR1 MNHEY and CDR2 SMNVEV (reference sequence). The ends lost 0 bases at V and 7 bases at J; junction bases unmatched: 10. CDR3 DNA: TGTGCCAGCAGTTTATCTGGCGGGAGTGGAAGGAATACGCAGTATTTT. It encodes CASSLSGGSGRNTQYF.

The rearrangement links TRBV5-4 to TRBJ2-5; TRBD2 matches at 9 bases. V shed 4 bases, J shed 4 bases, and the junction held 5 bases outside the gene matches. Germline V gives CDR1 SGHNT, CDR2 YYREEE (reference sequence). This CDR3 comprises 14 residues. CDR3 nucleotide sequence: TGTGCCAGCAGCCTCGCGGGAGGGTTAGAGACCCAGTACTTC. It codes for CASSLAGGLETQYF.

This clone was observed once. The rearrangement uses TRBV6-1 and TRBJ1-4, with D unresolved. Germline values: CDR1 MNHNS, CDR2 SASEGT. V lost 4 bases and J 8 bases, leaving 14 bases between the germline ends. This CDR3 contains 14 residues. The CDR3 DNA sequence: TGTGCCAGCAGTGGCGCAAACAATGGAGAAAAACTGTTTTTT. The encoded protein is CASSGANNGEKLFF.

The chain is built from TRBV19 and TRBJ2-7; no reliable D call. Trimming left V 3 bases short and J 2 bases short, with 8 bases between. This CDR3 has 13 residues. The V gene's germline CDR1 is LNHDA and CDR2 SQIVND (reference sequence). The CDR3 nucleotides read TGTGCCAGTAGTATCGGTGGGGCCTACGAGCAGTACTTC. It translates to CASSIGGAYEQYF.

V usage is TRBV6-5 and J usage is TRBJ2-5; TRBD2 aligns across 9 bases. The ends lost 0 bases at V and 7 bases at J; junction bases unmatched: 9. The V gene's germline CDR1 is MNHEY and CDR2 SVGAGI. This CDR3 is built from 16 residues. CDR3 residues: CASSYSFAGGPGTQYF. The CDR3 bases are TGTGCCAGCAGTTACTCCTTCGCGGGAGGGCCAGGGACCCAGTACTTC.